These 30 T cell receptor beta chains originate from one sample sequenced in a study of blood T cells in healthy people across ages. A second PCR of 7 to 11 cycles used a sample-barcoded 5' primer and a J-beta primer mix. TCRdb called the 5' RACE reads again in MiXCR, with one record for every CDR3 protein. The sample lists approximately 1.5 million distinct CDR3 sequences, around 35% occurring once. The sample taken for sequencing was blood. The receptor source for this set is a woman in her twenties or thirties in good health.

The chain uses TRBV3-1 and TRBJ2-1; TRBD2 agrees at 11 bases. V lost 4 bases, J lost 6 bases, and 5 bases stayed unmatched. Germline-derived CDR1 and CDR2 are LGHDT and YNNKEL (reference sequence). The CDR3 covers 15 residues. CDR3 protein: CASSPHSGGANEQFF. DNA for the CDR3: TGTGCCAGCAGCCCACATAGCGGGGGGGCCAATGAGCAGTTCTTC.

The V gene is TRBV4-1, the J gene TRBJ1-3; the D gene is possibly TRBD1 (6 bases). Germline V gene sequence: CDR1 MGHRA, CDR2 YSYEKL. V lost 1 base and J 8 bases, leaving 15 bases between the germline ends. There are 15 residues in the CDR3. CDR3 protein: CASSQGQVMTDTIYF. The CDR3 nucleotides are TGCGCCAGCAGCCAAGGACAGGTCATGACGGACACCATATATTTT.

The chain is built from TRBV6-1 and TRBJ2-1; 7 bases match TRBD2. Per germline, CDR1 MNHNS and CDR2 SASEGT. Germline trimming cut 11 bases from V and 2 bases from J; bases unmatched to any gene: 3. This CDR3 is built from 12 residues. As DNA, the CDR3 is TGTGCCGGCGGGGGAACCTACAATGAGCAGTTCTTC. This translates into CAGGGTYNEQFF.

On this clonotype itself: The junction departs from germline at one end; a sequencing error may be responsible. This rearrangement joins TRBV6-1 to TRBJ2-7, with D tentatively TRBD2 (5 bases). Germline V gene lookup returns CDR1 MNHNS and CDR2 SASEGT. This CDR3 is 14 amino acids long. Here the CDR3 reads CASSASGMFYEQYF. The CDR3 region has the DNA TGCGCCAGCAGTGCCTCCGGGATGTTTTACGAGCAGTACTTC.

V and J are TRBV5-1 and TRBJ1-2; no firm D call. The CDR3 length is 14 residues. Trimming removed 7 bases at V and 4 bases at J, with 17 bases between. The germline CDR1 and CDR2 sequences are SGHRS and YFSETQ. Here the CDR3 DNA reads TGCGCCAGCGCAAATCGGGAGGGTGGCTATGGCTACACCTTC. Protein: CASANREGGYGYTF.

CDR3 sequence (DNA): TGTGCCAGCAGCCAGGTGGGCGGGACCAGCTCCTACAATGAGCAGTTCTTC. It translates to CASSQVGGTSSYNEQFF. The rearrangement links TRBV3-1 to TRBJ2-1; tentatively, D is TRBD2 (6 bases). Between the trimmed V and J ends, which lost 3 bases and 0 bases, there was a span of 15 bases. The CDR3 loop spans 17 amino acids. In germline, CDR1 is LGHDT, CDR2 YNNKEL (reference sequence).

A few counts support this clonotype. V and J are TRBV12-3 or TRBV12-4 and TRBJ1-5; D call uncertain. This CDR3 has 14 amino acids. V shed 2 bases and J shed 3 bases, with 8 bases lying between them. The CDR3 DNA follows: TGTGCCAGCAGTTTATGTCAGCTCAATCAGCCCCAGCATTTT. Protein: CASSLCQLNQPQHF.

The CDR3 loop reads CASSSPGPTAYEQYF. The CDR3 DNA follows: TGTGCCAGCAGTTCCCCCGGGCCGACGGCCTACGAGCAGTACTTC. The chain carries TRBV28 and TRBJ2-7; D unresolved. Trimming shortened V by 4 bases and J by 2 bases, and 15 bases separated the two germline ends. Germline V gives CDR1 MDHEN, CDR2 SYDVKM. The CDR3 is made up of 15 amino acids.

This clonotype was counted many times. The chain combines TRBV11-2 with TRBJ2-3; TRBD1 matches 8 bases. The CDR3 spans 14 residues. Trimming at V came to 3 bases and at J to 8 bases, leaving 7 bases not matched to a gene. The germline V gene has CDR1 SGHAT and CDR2 FQNNGV. CDR3 in amino acids: CASSFGTGSGTQYF. The CDR3 DNA is TGTGCCAGCAGCTTCGGGACAGGTAGCGGTACGCAGTATTTT.

This sequence joins TRBV13 and TRBJ1-2; D gene unclear. CDR3 length: 13 residues. The V end lost 6 bases, the J end lost 7 bases, and 15 bases lay between the germline ends. Germline V gives CDR1 PRHDT, CDR2 FYEKMQ (reference sequence). The CDR3 region has the DNA TGTGCCAGCAGGTCTCTCCGGACCGGTGGCTACACCTTC. Protein product: CASRSLRTGGYTF. Supplemented by reference TRBV13 and TRBJ1-2, the full variable domain reads AAGVIQSPRHLIKEKRETATLKCYPIPRHDTVYWYQQGPGQDPQFLISFYEKMQSDKGSIPDRFSAQQFSDYHSELNMSSLELGDSALYFCASRSLRTGGYTFGSGTRLTVV.

The V call is TRBV27, the J call TRBJ2-5, with D possibly being TRBD1 (6 bases). The J call may be wrong; the DNA end is better matched by TRBJ2-7. The length of the CDR3 is 13 residues. The germline CDR1 and CDR2 sequences are MNHEY and SMNVEV (reference sequence). The chain's CDR3 is CASSTLDRYEQYF. The CDR3 DNA is TGTGCCAGCAGTACCCTGGACAGATACGAGCAGTACTTC.

This clonotype was observed a handful of times. The rearrangement joins TRBV20-1 to TRBJ2-5; 12 positions match TRBD2. Trimming at V came to 5 bases and at J to 2 bases, leaving 3 bases not matched to a gene. In germline, CDR1 is DFQATT, CDR2 SNEGSKA (reference sequence). The CDR3 has 14 amino acids. In nucleotides, the CDR3 is TGCAGTGCTGGACTAGCGGGAAGACAAGAGACCCAGTACTTC. Amino acids: CSAGLAGRQETQYF.

V and J are TRBV5-1 and TRBJ1-2, with 8 bases matching TRBD1. The CDR3 covers 14 residues. The junction had 5 bases not matched to a gene; V was cut back by 1 base and J by 6 bases. CDR1 is SGHRS, CDR2 YFSETQ, per germline. CDR3 protein: CASSLSGGADGYTF. In DNA form, the CDR3 reads TGCGCCAGCAGCTTGTCAGGGGGCGCGGATGGCTACACCTTC. The entire variable domain, with the rest obtained from reference TRBV5-1 and TRBJ1-2, is as follows: KAGVTQTPRYLIKTRGQQVTLSCSPISGHRSVSWYQQTPGQGLQFLFEYFSETQRNKGNFPGRFSGRQFSNSRSEMNVSTLELGDSALYLCASSLSGGADGYTFGSGTRLTVV.

V usage is TRBV21-1 and J usage is TRBJ1-4; the listed D gene, TRBD1, was not tested against the DNA. TRBV21-1 is reported as a pseudogene. The CDR3 is made up of 15 amino acids. The CDR3 region has the DNA TGTGCCAGCAGCATACCGACAGGGTGGAATGAAAAACTGTTTTTT. It yields the protein CASSIPTGWNEKLFF.

This clonotype appeared a few times. DNA for the CDR3: TGTGCCTGGAGTTACGGGGGGAGGAACGAGCAGTACTTC. Protein: CAWSYGGRNEQYF. The chain combines TRBV30 with TRBJ2-7; TRBD2 matches 7 bases. Germline assignment: CDR1 GTSNPN and CDR2 SVGIG (reference sequence). Unmatched junction bases numbered 6, after V lost 2 bases and J lost 5 bases. The CDR3 has 13 residues.

The gene calls are TRBV2 and TRBJ1-2; D not resolved. This CDR3 has 12 amino acids. The V end was cut by 8 bases, the J end by 5 bases, with 12 bases between. Germline CDR1 and CDR2: SNHLY and FYNNEI. CDR3 sequence reads: CASRSLEYGYTF. CDR3 DNA sequence: TGTGCCAGCCGATCCCTGGAGTATGGCTACACCTTC.

This clonotype was found a few times. The V call is TRBV7-3, the J call TRBJ2-1; tentatively, D is TRBD1 or TRBD2 (5 bases each). The germline V gene encodes CDR1 SGHTA and CDR2 FQGTGA. The CDR3 sequence is 15 residues long. V lost 3 bases and J lost 2, with 11 bases in between. The DNA of the CDR3 is TGTGCCAGCAGCTTGGGACCGAGGACCTACAATGAGCAGTTCTTC. Translation: CASSLGPRTYNEQFF. Full variable domain (missing parts from reference TRBV7-3 and TRBJ2-1): GAGVSQTPSNKVTEKGKYVELRCDPISGHTALYWYRQSLGQGPEFLIYFQGTGAADDSGLPNDRFFAVRPEGSVSTLKIQRTERGDSAVYLCASSLGPRTYNEQFFGPGTRLTVL.

V is TRBV4-1 and J is TRBJ1-2; no firm D call. The CDR3 contains 14 residues. CDR1 is MGHRA and CDR2 is YSYEKL in the germline V gene. V lost 0 bases and J lost 4, with 9 bases in between. The CDR3 coding sequence is TGCGCCAGCAGCCAAGATAATAGGGTCTATGGCTACACCTTC. It translates to CASSQDNRVYGYTF.

This clonotype was detected only a few times. This sequence joins TRBV15 and TRBJ2-3, with D unresolved. Per the germline V gene, CDR1 is LNHNV and CDR2 is YYDKDF (reference sequence). The V gene lost 1 base and the J gene lost 1 base, with 6 bases spanning the gap. The CDR3 runs 14 residues. The CDR3 DNA reads as TGTGCCACCAGCAGAGGCCGGGGCACAGATACGCAGTATTTT. The encoded protein is CATSRGRGTDTQYF.

This clonotype appeared a single time. A junction end diverges from the germline sequence, so it may reflect a read error. This sequence joins TRBV14 and TRBJ2-3; tentative D call: TRBD2 (6 bases). The CDR3 contains 14 residues. Germline-derived CDR1 and CDR2 are SGHDN and FVKESK. This CDR3 reads CAGRQRGGTDTQYF. In DNA, the CDR3 is TGTGCCGGCAGACAACGTGGGGGGACAGATACGCAGTATTTT.

A few counts support this clonotype. V gene TRBV3-1 combines with J gene TRBJ2-7; the D gene is possibly TRBD2 (5 bases). In germline, CDR1 is LGHDT, CDR2 YNNKEL (reference sequence). The CDR3 loop spans 16 amino acids. Trimming left V 5 bases short and J 0 bases short, with 17 bases between. CDR3: CASSYEGLKSSYEQYF. CDR3 nucleotides: TGTGCCAGCAGCTATGAGGGCCTTAAATCCTCCTACGAGCAGTACTTC.

This clonotype turned up a few times. The CDR3 loop is CASSPSRDYEQYF. The CDR3 bases are TGTGCCAGCTCACCATCCCGAGATTACGAGCAGTACTTC. The V call is TRBV18, the J call TRBJ2-7; no clear D. Trimming cost V 2 bases and J 4 bases, with 9 bases left between them. This CDR3 has 13 residues. Germline V gene sequence: CDR1 KGHSH, CDR2 LQKENI.

The CDR3 here is CATSHRGNYGYTF. The CDR3 DNA is TGTGCCACCTCCCACAGGGGAAACTATGGCTACACCTTC. This chain links TRBV15 with TRBJ1-2, with 7 positions matching TRBD1. The J segment lost 2 bases and the V segment lost 8 bases, leaving 5 bases of the junction unmatched. In germline, CDR1 is LNHNV, CDR2 YYDKDF (reference sequence). The CDR3 is 13 residues long.

V is TRBV5-1 and J is TRBJ2-1; 7 positions match TRBD2. In germline, CDR1 is SGHRS, CDR2 YFSETQ. V trimming: 6 bases; J trimming: 0 bases; junction bases outside the gene matches: 9. The length of the CDR3 is 16 residues. This chain's CDR3 is CASNPSGGGSYNEQFF. The CDR3 DNA is TGCGCCAGCAACCCTTCTGGGGGGGGCTCCTACAATGAGCAGTTCTTC.

Notes on this clonotype: Sequence at one end of the junction differs from germline and may be a read error. The J gene is TRBJ2-7, the V gene TRBV11-2; D is perhaps TRBD2 (5 bases). The CDR3 is 16 amino acids. Germline CDR1 and CDR2: SGHAT and FQNNGV. CDR3 region: CASSLKRTLLSHEQYF. In DNA form, the CDR3 reads TGTGCCAGCAGCTTAAAGCGGACTCTACTCTCCCACGAGCAGTACTTC.

This chain links TRBV12-3 or TRBV12-4 with TRBJ1-2, with unresolved D. V was trimmed by 0 bases and J by 2 bases, leaving 13 bases between them. The length of the CDR3 is 16 residues. CDR3 in amino acids: CASSLAARQRNYGYTF. The CDR3 nucleotides read TGTGCCAGCAGTTTAGCGGCGCGGCAAAGAAACTATGGCTACACCTTC.

This clonotype was counted between two and nine times. Being one base from a much bigger clone, this may be a read error. V and J are TRBV12-3 or TRBV12-4 and TRBJ2-5; perhaps TRBD2 as D (6 bases). The CDR3 loop spans 15 amino acids. The V end was cut by 7 bases, the J end by 0 bases, with 15 bases between. The CDR3 protein is CASNFGGSYQETQYF. CDR3 sequence (DNA): TGTGCCAGCAATTTTGGGGGGTCGTACCAAGAGACCCAGTACTTC.

V is TRBV18 and J is TRBJ2-7, with D tentatively TRBD2 (5 bases). Germline assignment: CDR1 KGHSH and CDR2 LQKENI. Trimming removed 3 bases from V and 11 bases from J, with 17 bases in between. This CDR3 spans 13 amino acids. CDR3 loop: CASSPFGPPGEYF. In nucleotides, the CDR3 is TGTGCCAGCTCACCCTTTGGACCCCCCGGGGAGTACTTC.

In its sample, this clonotype was seen a few times. CDR3 residues: CSARDRRGLGYEQYF. The CDR3 DNA follows: TGCAGTGCTAGAGATCGGCGGGGACTGGGGTACGAGCAGTACTTC. The chain carries TRBV20-1 and TRBJ2-7; the D gene is possibly TRBD2 (6 bases). V was trimmed by 0 bases and J by 4 bases, leaving 16 bases between them. The length of the CDR3 is 15 residues. Germline loops: CDR1 DFQATT, CDR2 SNEGSKA (reference sequence).

Notes on this clonotype: This may arise from a read error, as a much more abundant clone is one base away. This chain connects TRBV4-1 to TRBJ2-3; possibly TRBD1 for D (6 bases). The germline gives CDR1 MGHRA, CDR2 YSYEKL. The CDR3 runs 15 residues. CDR3 DNA sequence: TGCGCCAGCAGCCTTGGGACCCACAGGACAGATGCGCAGTATTTT. Amino acid sequence: CASSLGTHRTDAQYF.